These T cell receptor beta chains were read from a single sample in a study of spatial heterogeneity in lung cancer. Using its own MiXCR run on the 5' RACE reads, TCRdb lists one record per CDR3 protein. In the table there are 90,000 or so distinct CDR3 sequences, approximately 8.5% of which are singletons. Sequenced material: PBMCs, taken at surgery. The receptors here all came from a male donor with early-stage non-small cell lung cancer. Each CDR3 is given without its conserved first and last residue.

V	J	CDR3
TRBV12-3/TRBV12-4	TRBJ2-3	ASSPTDTQY
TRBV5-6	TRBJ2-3	ASSSDDTQY
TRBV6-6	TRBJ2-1	ASSREDEQF
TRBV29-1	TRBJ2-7	SATTGATTYEQY
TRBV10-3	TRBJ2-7	AINRDRRDYEQY
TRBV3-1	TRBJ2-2	ASSRGQGTGTGELF
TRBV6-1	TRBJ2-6	ASTGGGALHLSGANVLT
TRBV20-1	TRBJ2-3	SATWGSNTDTQY
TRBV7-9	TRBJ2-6	ASSADRIGANVLT
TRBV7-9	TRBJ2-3	ASSFESTDTQY
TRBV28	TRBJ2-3	ASMTPGQYWGQY
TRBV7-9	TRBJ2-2	ASSPANGELF
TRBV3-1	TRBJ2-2	ASSQRSNTGELF
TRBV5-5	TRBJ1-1	ASSLRERVNTEAF
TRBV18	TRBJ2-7	ASSPLAVSSYEQY